Here is one TCR beta chain with its context. This record belongs to a study of OX40 agonist ivuxolimab in advanced cancers. Germline V CDR1 and CDR2: SNHLY, FYNNEI. Trimming shortened V by 4 bases and J by 1 base, and 14 bases separated the two germline ends. The CDR3 covers 15 residues. Sequencing was performed with immunoSEQ multiplex PCR; in TCRdb, only in-frame clones are kept and a portion is missing. This table holds tens of thousands of clones, about 86% found once. The TCR was taken from an adult with an advanced solid tumor such as melanoma, head and neck, liver or kidney cancer. Sequencing used CD4+ or CD8+ T cells sorted from blood, obtained in a trial of the OX40 agonist ivuxolimab. V usage is TRBV2 and J usage is TRBJ2-7; the D gene is possibly TRBD1 (6 bases). The CDR3 nucleotides are TGTGCCAGCAGTGTTGAACAGGGAGTATCCTACGAGCAGTACTTC. It translates to CASSVEQGVSYEQYF. The whole variable domain, remainder taken from reference TRBV2 and TRBJ2-7, is EPEVTQTPSHQVTQMGQEVILRCVPISNHLYFYWYRQILGQKVEFLVSFYNNEISEKSEIFDDQFSVERPDGSNFTLKIRSTKLEDSAMYFCASSVEQGVSYEQYFGPGTRLTVT.